This T cell receptor (beta chain) comes out of a study of Graves' ophthalmopathy and Graves' hyperthyroidism. In the study overall: No progression to ophthalmopathy over 18 months defined stable hyperthyroidism.

Turning to this clonotype: The antigen is unknown.

Orbital computed tomography and thyroid ultrasound, along with TRAb, serum thyroxine and clinical symptoms, underpinned diagnosis. The study, taken as a whole, reports: Appearing in blood as well were most expanded thyroid clonotypes above 0.001 frequency.

Amplification of TCR beta CDR3 regions used RNA transcripts. HTBI primers primed a first-round RT-PCR, and a second-round multiplex PCR followed. TCRdb re-derived calls from the multiplex PCR reads in MiXCR, one entry per CDR3 protein. The data contain a few hundred thousand distinct CDR3 sequences, about 35% of them singletons. The CDR3 spans 13 residues. Germline CDR1 is SQVTM and CDR2 is ANQGSEA. V was trimmed by 2 bases and J by 3 bases, leaving 11 bases between them. This rearrangement joins TRBV29-1 to TRBJ2-7; tentatively, D is TRBD2 (6 bases). The clonotype comes from an adult man with Graves' hyperthyroidism. What was sequenced was peripheral blood or thyroid tissue (not recorded which). CDR3 residues: CSVETGELYEQYF. As DNA, the CDR3 is TGCAGCGTTGAAACGGGGGAACTCTACGAGCAGTACTTC.